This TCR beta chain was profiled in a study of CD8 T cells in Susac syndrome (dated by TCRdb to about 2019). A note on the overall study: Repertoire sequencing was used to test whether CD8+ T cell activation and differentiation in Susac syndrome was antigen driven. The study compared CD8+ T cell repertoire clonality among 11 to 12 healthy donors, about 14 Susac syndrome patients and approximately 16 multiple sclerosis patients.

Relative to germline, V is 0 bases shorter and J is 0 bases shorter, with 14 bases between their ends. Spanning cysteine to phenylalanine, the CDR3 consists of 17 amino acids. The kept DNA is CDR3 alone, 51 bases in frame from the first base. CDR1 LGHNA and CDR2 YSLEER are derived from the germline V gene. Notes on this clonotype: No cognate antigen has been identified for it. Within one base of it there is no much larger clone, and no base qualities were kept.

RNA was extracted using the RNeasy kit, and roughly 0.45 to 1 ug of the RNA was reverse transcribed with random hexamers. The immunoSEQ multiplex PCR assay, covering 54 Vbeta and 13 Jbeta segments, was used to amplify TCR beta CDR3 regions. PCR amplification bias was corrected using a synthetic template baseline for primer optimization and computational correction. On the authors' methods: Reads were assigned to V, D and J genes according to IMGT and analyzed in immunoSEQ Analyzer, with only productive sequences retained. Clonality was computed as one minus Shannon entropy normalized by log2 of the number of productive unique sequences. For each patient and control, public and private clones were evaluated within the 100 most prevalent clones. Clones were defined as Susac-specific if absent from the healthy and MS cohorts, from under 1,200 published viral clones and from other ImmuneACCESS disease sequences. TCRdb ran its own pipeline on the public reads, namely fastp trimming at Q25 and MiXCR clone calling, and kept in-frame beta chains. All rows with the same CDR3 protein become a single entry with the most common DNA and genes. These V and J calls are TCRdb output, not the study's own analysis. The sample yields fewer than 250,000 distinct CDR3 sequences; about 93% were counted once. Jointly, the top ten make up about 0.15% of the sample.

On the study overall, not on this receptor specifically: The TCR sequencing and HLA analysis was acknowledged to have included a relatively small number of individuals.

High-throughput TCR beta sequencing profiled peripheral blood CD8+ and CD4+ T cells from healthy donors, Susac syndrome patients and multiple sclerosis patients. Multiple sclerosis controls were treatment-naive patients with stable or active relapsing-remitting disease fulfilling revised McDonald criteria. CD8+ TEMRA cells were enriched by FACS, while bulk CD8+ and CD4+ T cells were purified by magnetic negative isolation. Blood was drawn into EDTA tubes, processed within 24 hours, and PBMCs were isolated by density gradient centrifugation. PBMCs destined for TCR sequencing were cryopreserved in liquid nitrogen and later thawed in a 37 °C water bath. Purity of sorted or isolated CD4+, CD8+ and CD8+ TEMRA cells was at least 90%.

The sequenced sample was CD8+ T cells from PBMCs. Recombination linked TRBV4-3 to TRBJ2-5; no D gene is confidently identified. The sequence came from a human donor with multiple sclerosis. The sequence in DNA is TGCGCCAGCAGCCAAGAGTGGCCCGTTAAGTACCAAGAGACCCAGTACTTC. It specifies CASSQEWPVKYQETQYF.